This TCR beta chain was identified in a study of blood T cell repertoires in COVID-19. In the original workflow: It was from reference gene primer amplification that nucleated cell counts were estimated. Sequenced by immunoSEQ multiplex PCR; TCRdb stores in-frame clones only, minus some. V and J calls and clone size follow that table, whereas D and trimming were derived from the DNA. The sample includes roughly 90,000 clones, roughly nine tenths of them seen just once. V lost 3 bases and J lost 8; bases outside the gene matches: 6. Germline-derived CDR1 and CDR2 are SGHTA and FQGNSA. The CDR3 runs to 15 residues.

J is TRBJ2-5 and V is TRBV7-2; TRBD2 agrees at 13 bases. Sequenced sample: peripheral blood. The source is a woman over 75 with active COVID-19. The CDR3 bases are TGTGCCAGCAGCTTGAGGACTAGCGGGAGTCGAACCCAGTACTTC. Protein: CASSLRTSGSRTQYF.